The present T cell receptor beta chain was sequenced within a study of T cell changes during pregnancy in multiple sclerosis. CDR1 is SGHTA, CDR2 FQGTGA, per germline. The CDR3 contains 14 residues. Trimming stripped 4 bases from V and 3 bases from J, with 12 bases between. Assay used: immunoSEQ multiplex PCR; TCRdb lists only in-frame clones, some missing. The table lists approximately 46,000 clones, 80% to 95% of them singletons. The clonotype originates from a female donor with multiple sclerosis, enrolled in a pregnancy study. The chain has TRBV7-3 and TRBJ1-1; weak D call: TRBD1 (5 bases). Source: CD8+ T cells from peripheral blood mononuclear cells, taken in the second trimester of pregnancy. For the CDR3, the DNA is TGTGCCAGCAGCTCTGAAGGGGCGGACACTGAAGCTTTCTTT. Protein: CASSSEGADTEAFF.